Sequencing of this TCR beta chain was carried out in a study of cytotoxic CD8 clonotypes in ibrutinib-treated CLL. Overall study findings and caveats: The clonality went up when patients responded to ibrutinib and dropped back toward baseline at progression. Baseline clonality, above age-matched healthy donor levels, tracked circulating CD8+ T-cell counts.

Comments on this clone: No antigen is known for it.

The CDR3 covers 14 residues. Germline-derived CDR1 and CDR2 are MDHEN and SYDVKM. The V segment lost 4 bases and the J segment 5 bases; nucleotides outside the gene matches: 5. Researchers set a sequencing depth target of 1 in 200,000 to 1 in 1 million T cells. Method: immunoSEQ multiplex PCR; TCRdb's copy keeps in-frame clones and lacks some. The sample has fewer than 400,000 clones; over 55% are singletons. The receptor's source is a human donor with chronic lymphocytic leukemia. The V and J genes are TRBV28 and TRBJ2-1, with TRBD1 identical over 7 bases. The sample here was PBMCs, taken after 36 months of ibrutinib treatment. The CDR3 reads CASSSPGGHNEQFF. CDR3 DNA sequence: TGTGCCAGCAGTTCACCAGGGGGACACAATGAGCAGTTCTTC.